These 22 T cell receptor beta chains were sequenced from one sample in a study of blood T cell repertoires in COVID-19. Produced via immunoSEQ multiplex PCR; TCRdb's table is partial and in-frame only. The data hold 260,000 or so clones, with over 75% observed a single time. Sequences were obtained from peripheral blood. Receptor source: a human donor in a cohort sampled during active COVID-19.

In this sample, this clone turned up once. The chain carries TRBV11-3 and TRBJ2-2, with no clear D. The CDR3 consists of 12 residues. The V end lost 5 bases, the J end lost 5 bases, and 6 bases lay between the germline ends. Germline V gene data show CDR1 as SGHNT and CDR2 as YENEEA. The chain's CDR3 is CASSPQTGELFF. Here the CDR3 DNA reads TGTGCCAGCAGCCCCCAGACCGGGGAGCTGTTTTTT.

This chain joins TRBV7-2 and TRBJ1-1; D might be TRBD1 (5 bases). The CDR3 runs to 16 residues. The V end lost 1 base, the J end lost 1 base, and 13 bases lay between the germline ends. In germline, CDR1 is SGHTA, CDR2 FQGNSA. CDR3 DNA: TGTGCCAGCAGCTTAGTAGGAGTAGGGGCGAACACTGAAGCTTTCTTT. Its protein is CASSLVGVGANTEAFF. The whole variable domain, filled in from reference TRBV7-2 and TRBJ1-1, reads GAGVSQSPSNKVTEKGKDVELRCDPISGHTALYWYRQSLGQGLEFLIYFQGNSAPDKSGLPSDRFSAERTGGSVSTLTIQRTQQEDSAVYLCASSLVGVGANTEAFFGQGTRLTVV.

The DNA for the CDR3 is TGTGCCAGTAGTATCCCCGGACAGGGTGGGGGATACGAGCAGTACTTC. Its translation is CASSIPGQGGGYEQYF. The chain couples TRBV19 to TRBJ2-7; the match to TRBD1 covers 8 bases. In germline, CDR1 is LNHDA, CDR2 SQIVND (reference sequence). With V trimmed by 3 bases and J by 4 bases, 11 bases remained unmatched. The CDR3 spans 16 residues.

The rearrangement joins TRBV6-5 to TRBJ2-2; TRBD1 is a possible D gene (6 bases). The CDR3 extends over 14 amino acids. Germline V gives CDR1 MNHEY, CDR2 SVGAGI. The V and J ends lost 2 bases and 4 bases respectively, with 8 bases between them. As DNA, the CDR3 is TGTGCCAGCAGTTACAGGGACACCACCGGGGAGCTGTTTTTT. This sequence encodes CASSYRDTTGELFF.

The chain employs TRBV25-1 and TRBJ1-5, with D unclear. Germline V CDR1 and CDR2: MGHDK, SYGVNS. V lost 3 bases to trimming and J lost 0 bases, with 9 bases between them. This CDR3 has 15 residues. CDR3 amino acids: CASSDPGYSNQPQHF. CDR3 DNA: TGTGCCAGCAGTGACCCCGGGTATAGCAATCAGCCCCAGCATTTT.

CDR3 amino acids: CASKAASNNEQFF. Written as DNA, the CDR3 is TGTGCCAGCAAAGCGGCCTCTAACAATGAGCAGTTCTTC. The gene calls are TRBV2 and TRBJ2-1, with D perhaps TRBD2 (5 bases). The CDR3 spans 13 residues. V lost 7 bases to trimming and J lost 5 bases, with 12 bases between them. Per the germline V gene, CDR1 is SNHLY and CDR2 is FYNNEI.

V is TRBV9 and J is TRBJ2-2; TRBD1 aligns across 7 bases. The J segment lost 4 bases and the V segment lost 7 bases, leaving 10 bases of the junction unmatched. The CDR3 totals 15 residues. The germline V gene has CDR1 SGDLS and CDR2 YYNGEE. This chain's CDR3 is CASSKGGLSTGELFF. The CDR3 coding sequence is TGTGCCAGCTCGAAAGGGGGCCTCAGCACCGGGGAGCTGTTTTTT.

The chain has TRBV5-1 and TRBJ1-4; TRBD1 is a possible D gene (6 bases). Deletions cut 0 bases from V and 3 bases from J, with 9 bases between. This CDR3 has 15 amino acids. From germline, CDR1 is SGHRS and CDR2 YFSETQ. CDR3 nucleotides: TGCGCCAGCAGCTTGGAGCGGGGGCCTAATGAAAAACTGTTTTTT. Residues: CASSLERGPNEKLFF.

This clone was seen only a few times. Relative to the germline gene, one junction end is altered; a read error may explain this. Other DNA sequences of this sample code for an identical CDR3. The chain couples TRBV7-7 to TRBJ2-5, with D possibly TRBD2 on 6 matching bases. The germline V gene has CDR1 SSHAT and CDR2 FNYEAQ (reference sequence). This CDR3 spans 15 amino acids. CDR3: CASSLGGTEEETQYF. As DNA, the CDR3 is TGTGCTAGCAGCTTAGGCGGGACGGAGGAAGAGACCCAGTACTTC.

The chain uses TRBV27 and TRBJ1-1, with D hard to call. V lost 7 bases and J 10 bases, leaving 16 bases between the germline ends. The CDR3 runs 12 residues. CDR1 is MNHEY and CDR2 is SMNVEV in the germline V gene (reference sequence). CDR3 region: CASTSIAGVAFF. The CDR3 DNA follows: TGTGCCAGCACCAGTATCGCCGGGGTAGCTTTCTTT.

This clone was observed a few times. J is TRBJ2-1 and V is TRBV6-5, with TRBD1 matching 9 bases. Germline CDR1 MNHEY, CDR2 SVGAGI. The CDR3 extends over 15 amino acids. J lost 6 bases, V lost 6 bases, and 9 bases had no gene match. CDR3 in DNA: TGTGCCAGCAGGACGGACAGGGGAAACATCAATGAGCAGTTCTTC. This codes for CASRTDRGNINEQFF.

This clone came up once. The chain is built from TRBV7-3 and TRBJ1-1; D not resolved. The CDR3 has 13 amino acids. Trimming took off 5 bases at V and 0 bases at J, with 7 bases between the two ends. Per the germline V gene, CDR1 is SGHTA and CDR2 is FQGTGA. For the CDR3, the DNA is TGTGCCAGCAGCCCCGAGTTGAACACTGAAGCTTTCTTT. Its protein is CASSPELNTEAFF.

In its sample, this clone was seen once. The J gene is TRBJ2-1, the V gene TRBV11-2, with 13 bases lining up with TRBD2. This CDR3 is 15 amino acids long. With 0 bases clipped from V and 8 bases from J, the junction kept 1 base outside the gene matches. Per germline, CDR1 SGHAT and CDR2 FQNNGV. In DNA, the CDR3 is TGTGCCAGCAGCTTAGAAACTAGCGGGGGGGATGAGCAGTTCTTC. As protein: CASSLETSGGDEQFF.

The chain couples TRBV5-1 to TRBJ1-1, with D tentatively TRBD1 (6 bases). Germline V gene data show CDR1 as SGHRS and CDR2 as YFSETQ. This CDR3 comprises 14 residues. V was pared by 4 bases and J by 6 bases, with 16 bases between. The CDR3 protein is CASSQPGVSSEAFF. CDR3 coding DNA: TGCGCCAGCAGCCAGCCAGGGGTATCGTCTGAAGCTTTCTTT. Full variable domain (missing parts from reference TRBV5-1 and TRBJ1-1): KAGVTQTPRYLIKTRGQQVTLSCSPISGHRSVSWYQQTPGQGLQFLFEYFSETQRNKGNFPGRFSGRQFSNSRSEMNVSTLELGDSALYLCASSQPGVSSEAFFGQGTRLTVV.

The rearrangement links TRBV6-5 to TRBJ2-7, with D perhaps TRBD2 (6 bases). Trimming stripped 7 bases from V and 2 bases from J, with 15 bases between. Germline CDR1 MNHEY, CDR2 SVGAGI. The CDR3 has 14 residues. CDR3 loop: CASTPTSRAYEQYF. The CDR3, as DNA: TGTGCCAGCACCCCGACTAGTCGCGCCTACGAGCAGTACTTC.

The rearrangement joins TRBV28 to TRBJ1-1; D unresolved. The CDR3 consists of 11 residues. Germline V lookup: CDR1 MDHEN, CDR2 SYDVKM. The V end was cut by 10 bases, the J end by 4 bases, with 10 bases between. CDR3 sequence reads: CAISEGTEAFF. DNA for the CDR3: TGTGCCATATCAGAGGGCACTGAAGCTTTCTTT.

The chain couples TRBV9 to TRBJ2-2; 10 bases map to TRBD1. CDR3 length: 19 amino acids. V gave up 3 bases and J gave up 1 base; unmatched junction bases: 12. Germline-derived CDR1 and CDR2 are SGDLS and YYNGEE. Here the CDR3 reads CASSARTGGFEGNTGELFF. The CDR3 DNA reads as TGTGCCAGCAGCGCACGGACAGGGGGTTTTGAAGGGAACACCGGGGAGCTGTTTTTT. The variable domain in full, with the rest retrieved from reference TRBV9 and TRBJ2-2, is DSGVTQTPKHLITATGQRVTLRCSPRSGDLSVYWYQQSLDQGLQFLIQYYNGEERAKGNILERFSAQQFPDLHSELNLSSLELGDSALYFCASSARTGGFEGNTGELFFGEGSRLTVL.

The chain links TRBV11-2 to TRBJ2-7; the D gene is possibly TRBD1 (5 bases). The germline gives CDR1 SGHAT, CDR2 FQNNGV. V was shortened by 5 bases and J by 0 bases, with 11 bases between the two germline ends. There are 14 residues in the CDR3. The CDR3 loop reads CASSVDRFSYEQYF. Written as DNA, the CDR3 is TGTGCCAGCAGCGTCGACAGATTCTCCTACGAGCAGTACTTC.

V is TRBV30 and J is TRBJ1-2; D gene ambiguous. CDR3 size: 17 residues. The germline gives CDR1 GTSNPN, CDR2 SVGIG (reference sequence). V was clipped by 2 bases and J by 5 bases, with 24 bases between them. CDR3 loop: CAWSIPRLSAPRYGYTF. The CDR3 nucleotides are TGTGCCTGGAGTATCCCTAGGCTTTCGGCCCCTAGGTATGGCTACACCTTC.

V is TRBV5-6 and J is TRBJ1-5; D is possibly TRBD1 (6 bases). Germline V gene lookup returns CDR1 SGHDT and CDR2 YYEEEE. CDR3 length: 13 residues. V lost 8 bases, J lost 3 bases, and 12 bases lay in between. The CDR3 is CASSRTANQPQHF. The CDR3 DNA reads TGTGCCAGTAGTCGGACAGCCAATCAGCCCCAGCATTTT. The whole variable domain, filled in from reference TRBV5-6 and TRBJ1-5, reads DAGVTQSPTHLIKTRGQQVTLRCSPKSGHDTVSWYQQALGQGPQFIFQYYEEEERQRGNFPDRFSGHQFPNYSSELNVNALLLGDSALYLCASSRTANQPQHFGDGTRLSIL.

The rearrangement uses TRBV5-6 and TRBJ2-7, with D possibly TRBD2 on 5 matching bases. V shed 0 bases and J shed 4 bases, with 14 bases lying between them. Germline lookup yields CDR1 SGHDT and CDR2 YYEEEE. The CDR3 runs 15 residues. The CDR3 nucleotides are TGTGCCAGCAGCTTGGCCGGGATAAGAGGATACGAGCAGTACTTC. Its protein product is CASSLAGIRGYEQYF.

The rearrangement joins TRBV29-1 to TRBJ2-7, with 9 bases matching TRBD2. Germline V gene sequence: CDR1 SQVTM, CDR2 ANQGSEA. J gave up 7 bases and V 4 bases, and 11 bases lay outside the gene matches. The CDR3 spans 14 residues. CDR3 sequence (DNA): TGCAGCGTTGTGCTTCGGAGCGGGGGGCGTGAGCAGTACTTC. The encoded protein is CSVVLRSGGREQYF.